This passage covers 9 T cell receptor beta chains from one sample sequenced in a study of CXCR3-negative and CXCR3-positive naive CD8 T cells. The authors prepared UMI-labeled TRB cDNA libraries by 5' RACE. TCRdb reworked the 5' RACE reads into one entry per CDR3 protein, no DNA. Its table records about 92,000 distinct CDR3 sequences. The specimen sequenced was naive CXCR3- CD8+ T cells from blood. The subset is: CD45RO-CCR7+CD27+CD95- naive CD8+ T cells lacking CXCR3 (TNR3-). The receptor source for this set is a human donor in good health. Some clones in this sample may be carry-over from other donors' samples.

The chain carries TRBV29-1 and TRBJ1-1; TCRdb's D call, TRBD1, is unchecked because there is no DNA. CDR1 is SQVTM, CDR2 ANQGSEA, per germline. This CDR3 contains 15 residues. The CDR3 is CSVEGRTGLNTEAFF. Full variable domain (rest looked up from reference TRBV29-1 and TRBJ1-1): SAVISQKPSRDICQRGTSLTIQCQVDSQVTMMFWYRQQPGQSLTLIATANQGSEATYESGFVIDKFPISRPNLTFSTLTVSNMSPEDSSIYLCSVEGRTGLNTEAFFGQGTRLTVV.

The chain uses TRBV6-2 or TRBV6-3 and TRBJ2-7; checking the TCRdb D call of TRBD1 is not possible without DNA. CDR3 length: 15 amino acids. From germline, CDR1 is MNHEY and CDR2 SVGEGT. This CDR3 is CASSYWGQEPYEQYF.

The chain's CDR3 is CATSSDRGSNQPQHF. This sequence joins TRBV15 and TRBJ1-5; TCRdb selects TRBD1, and the lack of DNA leaves this call unchecked. The CDR3 runs to 15 residues. CDR1 is LNHNV and CDR2 is YYDKDF in the germline V gene (reference sequence).

The rearrangement links TRBV5-7 to TRBJ2-1; with no DNA, the TCRdb D assignment of TRBD1 cannot be verified. TRBV5-7 qualifies as an ORF whose function is uncertain. CDR3 length equals 16 residues. CDR3 in amino acids: CASSLGGGGAPNEQFF.

The chain joins TRBV29-1 to TRBJ1-2; TCRdb outputs TRBD1, but without DNA this stays unchecked. The CDR3 contains 11 residues. Germline CDR1 SQVTM, CDR2 ANQGSEA. CDR3 protein: CSVRTGNGYTF.

This chain links TRBV7-2 with TRBJ2-1; the D call from TCRdb, TRBD2, cannot be confirmed without DNA. There are 15 residues in the CDR3. CDR1 and CDR2 from the germline V gene are SGHTA and FQGNSA. Here the CDR3 reads CASSLTSGKLNEQFF.

This chain joins TRBV18 and TRBJ1-1. Germline CDR1 and CDR2: KGHSH and LQKENI. The CDR3 runs to 13 residues. The CDR3 loop is CASSPPADTEAFF.

The chain carries TRBV7-8 and TRBJ2-3; TCRdb proposes TRBD2, but this gene call is untestable without DNA. The CDR3 runs 18 residues. The germline CDR1 and CDR2 sequences are SGHVS and FQNEAQ. The CDR3: CASSLPLAGGLSTDTQYF. The full variable domain, completed using reference TRBV7-8 and TRBJ2-3, is GAGVSQSPRYKVAKRGQDVALRCDPISGHVSLFWYQQALGQGPEFLTYFQNEAQLDKSGLPSDRFFAERPEGSVSTLKIQRTQQEDSAVYLCASSLPLAGGLSTDTQYFGPGTRLTVL.

The V call is TRBV30, the J call TRBJ2-1; no DNA is available, so the TRBD2 call from TCRdb remains unchecked. The CDR3 is 16 amino acids. From germline, CDR1 is GTSNPN and CDR2 SVGIG (reference sequence). CDR3 amino acids: CAWNTLGLASLNEQFF.